This T cell receptor beta chain was captured by sequencing in a study of T cell repertoires in cytomegalovirus infection. For the study at large: CMV infection and matching HLA type were both indicated by public TCR beta signatures. Study observations and caveats: Using cumulative public TCR beta family frequency, the authors identified those who carried CMV together with the relevant HLA. There were HLA-C-restricted CMV-specific TCR beta clonotypes dominating the ex vivo response.

Germline V gene lookup returns CDR1 SGHTA and CDR2 FQGNSA. There are 13 residues in the CDR3. TCRdb re-called the reads through MiXCR, storing one row per CDR3 protein. The table has 350,000 to 500,000 distinct CDR3 sequences, roughly 30% seen once. Concerning this clonotype: Antigen unknown. This could be a read error, since a much larger clone is one nucleotide away.

The receptor was isolated from a human donor in good health (CMV status not recorded). Some clones in this sample may be carry-over from other donors' samples. The sequenced sample was PBMCs. V gene TRBV7-2 combines with J gene TRBJ1-2; D is unclear. The CDR3 region has the DNA TGTGCCAGCAGCTTAGGGGCCCACTATGGCGACACCTTC. Protein product: CASSLGAHYGDTF.